This T cell receptor beta chain came from a study of PD-1 blockade in classical Hodgkin lymphoma. About the research overall: The nivolumab dose that patients received was 3 mg/kg, given intravenously every 2 weeks.

Using immunoSEQ multiplex PCR, the repertoire was profiled, and TCRdb retains in-frame clones only, with some absent. Of about 97,000 clones in the sample, roughly 88% were seen once. A few counts support this clone. Each and every patient relapsed after autologous stem cell transplantation, and patients got differing brentuximab vedotin exposure. V dropped 3 bases and J dropped 6; count of bases not matched to a gene: 6. Germline CDR1 SGDLS, CDR2 YYNGEE. The CDR3 has 14 residues. This rearrangement joins TRBV9 to TRBJ1-2; 9 nucleotides agree with TRBD1. This receptor was taken from a human donor with classical Hodgkin lymphoma. The input for sequencing was peripheral blood mononuclear cells (PBMCs), taken at baseline. The CDR3 loop is CASSAADRGDGYTF. Written as DNA, the CDR3 is TGTGCCAGCAGCGCGGCGGACAGGGGAGATGGCTACACCTTC. The whole variable domain, filled in from reference TRBV9 and TRBJ1-2, reads DSGVTQTPKHLITATGQRVTLRCSPRSGDLSVYWYQQSLDQGLQFLIQYYNGEERAKGNILERFSAQQFPDLHSELNLSSLELGDSALYFCASSAADRGDGYTFGSGTRLTVV.